These 5 T cell receptor beta chains share one sample of origin, sequenced in a study of cytomegalovirus exposure and HLA in healthy donors. Vbeta (60) and Jbeta (13) primers were used in the PCR. Clones were read by immunoSEQ multiplex PCR, and TCRdb kept only the in-frame ones, dropping some. This sample yields about 170,000 clones, of which 65% to 85% are seen a single time; roughly 1.2% belongs to the top ten. Material: PBMCs. The receptors shown here come from a boy between 2 and 10 years old in good health and CMV-seronegative.

The rearrangement links TRBV30 to TRBJ2-1; tentatively, D is TRBD2 (6 bases). The CDR3 has 12 residues. V shed 4 bases and J shed 10 bases, with 14 bases lying between them. Germline CDR1 GTSNPN, CDR2 SVGIG (reference sequence). DNA for the CDR3: TGTGCCTGGAATCTAGGCGGGATGGAGCAGTTCTTC. This codes for CAWNLGGMEQFF.

The chain joins TRBV4-1 to TRBJ2-2; D might be TRBD2 (6 bases). The germline CDR1 and CDR2 sequences are MGHRA and YSYEKL. This CDR3 spans 19 amino acids. Trimming pared 0 bases from V and 5 bases from J, leaving 22 bases between. This CDR3 is CASSQDPSEAGRRTGELFF. The CDR3 region has the DNA TGCGCCAGCAGCCAAGACCCCTCAGAGGCGGGGCGTCGGACCGGGGAGCTGTTTTTT.

This chain connects TRBV5-5 to TRBJ2-7, with 7 nucleotides matching TRBD1. The ends lost 2 bases at V and 7 bases at J; junction bases unmatched: 12. This CDR3 spans 15 amino acids. Germline CDR1 SGHKS, CDR2 YYEKEE (reference sequence). The DNA for the CDR3 is TGTGCCAGCAGCTTCCCGGGACAGAAATCGTGGGAGCAGTACTTC. It translates to CASSFPGQKSWEQYF.

The chain employs TRBV29-1 and TRBJ1-2; 7 bases are shared with TRBD1. The CDR3 length is 12 residues. Germline V gene data show CDR1 as SQVTM and CDR2 as ANQGSEA. The V gene end was trimmed by 6 bases and the J gene end by 8 bases; junction bases not matched to a gene: 9. As DNA, the CDR3 is TGCAGCGTAGCACAGGGGAGAGGGGGCTACACCTTC. Translation: CSVAQGRGGYTF.

V and J are TRBV7-8 and TRBJ2-5; D may be TRBD1 (7 bases). V was clipped by 3 bases and J by 4 bases, with 15 bases between them. This CDR3 is built from 15 residues. The germline V gene encodes CDR1 SGHVS and CDR2 FQNEAQ. CDR3 DNA: TGTGCCAGCAGCTTCACCCCAGGGGGGAGAGAGACCCAGTACTTC. Protein product: CASSFTPGGRETQYF.